This T cell receptor beta chain was obtained from a study of blood T cells in healthy people across ages. PBMCs, at least 6.5 million per sample, were isolated. A sample-barcoded 5' primer and a J-beta primer mix were used in a second PCR of roughly 6 to 11 cycles. TCRdb re-called the 5' RACE reads with MiXCR, one entry per CDR3 protein. Among some 1.5 million distinct CDR3 sequences, 28% were seen once, and the ten largest hold 6.5% to 8.5%. Findings and caveats of the study: Getting older went along with TCR beta diversity per million T cells dropping roughly linearly.

This clonotype was observed at least ten times. Its antigen is not known. With 5 bases clipped from V and 4 bases from J, the junction kept 11 bases outside the gene matches. The CDR3 has 17 amino acids. In germline, CDR1 is SGHTA, CDR2 FQGTGA. Input material: blood. The chain recombines TRBV7-3 with TRBJ2-6; 7 bases fit TRBD1. The receptor comes from a woman under 40 in good health. The CDR3 is CASSLQGTVSGANVLTF. The CDR3 DNA is TGTGCCAGCAGCCTCCAAGGGACAGTCTCCGGGGCCAACGTCCTGACTTTC.